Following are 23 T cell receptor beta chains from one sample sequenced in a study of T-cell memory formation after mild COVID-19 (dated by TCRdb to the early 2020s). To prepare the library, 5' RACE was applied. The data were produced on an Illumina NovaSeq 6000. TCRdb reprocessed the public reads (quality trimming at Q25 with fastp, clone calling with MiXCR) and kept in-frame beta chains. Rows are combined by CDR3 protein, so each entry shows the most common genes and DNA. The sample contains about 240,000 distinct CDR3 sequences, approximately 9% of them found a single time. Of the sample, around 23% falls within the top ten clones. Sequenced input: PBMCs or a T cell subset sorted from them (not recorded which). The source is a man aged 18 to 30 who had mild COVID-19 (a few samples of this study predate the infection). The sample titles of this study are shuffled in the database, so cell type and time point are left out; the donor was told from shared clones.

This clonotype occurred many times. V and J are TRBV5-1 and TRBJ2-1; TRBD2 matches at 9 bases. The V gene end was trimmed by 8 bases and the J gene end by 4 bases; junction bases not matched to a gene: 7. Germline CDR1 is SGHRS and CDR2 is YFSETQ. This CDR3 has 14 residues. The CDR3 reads CARLSGGQYNEQFF. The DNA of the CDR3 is TGCGCCAGACTGAGCGGGGGGCAATACAATGAGCAGTTCTTC.

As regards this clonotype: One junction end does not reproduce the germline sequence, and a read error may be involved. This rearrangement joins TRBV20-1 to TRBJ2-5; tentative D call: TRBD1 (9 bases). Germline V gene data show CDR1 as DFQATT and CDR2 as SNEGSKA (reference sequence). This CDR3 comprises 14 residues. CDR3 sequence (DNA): TGCAGTGCTAGAGGGGGACAGGGACTAGAGACCCGGTACTTC. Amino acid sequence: CSARGGQGLETRYF.

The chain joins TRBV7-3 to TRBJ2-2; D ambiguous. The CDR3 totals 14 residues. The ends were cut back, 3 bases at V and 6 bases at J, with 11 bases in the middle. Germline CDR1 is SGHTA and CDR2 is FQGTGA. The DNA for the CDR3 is TGTGCCAGCAGCTTTAGTCCGCCCCCCGGGGAGCTGTTTTTT. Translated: CASSFSPPPGELFF.

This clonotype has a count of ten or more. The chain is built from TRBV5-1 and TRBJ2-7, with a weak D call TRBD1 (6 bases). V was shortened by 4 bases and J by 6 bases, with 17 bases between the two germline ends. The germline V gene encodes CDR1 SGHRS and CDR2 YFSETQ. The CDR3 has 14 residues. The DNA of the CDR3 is TGCGCCAGCAGCGCGACAGGATTTCGCTCCGAGCAGTACTTC. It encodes CASSATGFRSEQYF.

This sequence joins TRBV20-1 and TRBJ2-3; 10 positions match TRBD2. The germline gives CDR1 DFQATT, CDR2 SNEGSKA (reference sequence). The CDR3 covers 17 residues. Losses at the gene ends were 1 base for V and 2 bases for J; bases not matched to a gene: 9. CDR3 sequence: CSARGGSGGRYTDTQYF. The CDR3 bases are TGCAGTGCTAGAGGGGGTAGCGGGGGGCGTTACACAGATACGCAGTATTTT.

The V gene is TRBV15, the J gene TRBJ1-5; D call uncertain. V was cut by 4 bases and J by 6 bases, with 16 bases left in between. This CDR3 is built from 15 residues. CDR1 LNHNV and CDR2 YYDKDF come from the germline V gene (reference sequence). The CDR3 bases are TGTGCCACCAGCACCACCAGACGGGATCGTCAGCCCCAGCATTTT. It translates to CATSTTRRDRQPQHF.

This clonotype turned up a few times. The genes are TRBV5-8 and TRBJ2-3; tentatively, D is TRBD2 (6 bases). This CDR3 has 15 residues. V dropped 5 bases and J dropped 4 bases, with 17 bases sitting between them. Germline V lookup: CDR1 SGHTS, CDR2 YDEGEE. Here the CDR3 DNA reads TGTGCCAGCAGTTTCTTAGGGCGCGGGGCAGATACGCAGTATTTT. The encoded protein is CASSFLGRGADTQYF.

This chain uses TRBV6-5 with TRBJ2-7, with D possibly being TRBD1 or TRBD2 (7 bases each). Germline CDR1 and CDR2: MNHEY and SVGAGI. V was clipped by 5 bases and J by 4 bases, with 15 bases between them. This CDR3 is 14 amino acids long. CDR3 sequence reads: CASSPQGGLYEQYF. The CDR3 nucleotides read TGTGCCAGCAGTCCTCAGGGGGGACTATACGAGCAGTACTTC.

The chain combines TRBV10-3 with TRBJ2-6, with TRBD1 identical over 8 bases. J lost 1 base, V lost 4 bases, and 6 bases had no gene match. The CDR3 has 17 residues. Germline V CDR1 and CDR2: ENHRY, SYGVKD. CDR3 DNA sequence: TGTGCCATCAGTGCAGGACAGGGATTTTCTGGGGCCAACGTCCTGACTTTC. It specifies CAISAGQGFSGANVLTF.

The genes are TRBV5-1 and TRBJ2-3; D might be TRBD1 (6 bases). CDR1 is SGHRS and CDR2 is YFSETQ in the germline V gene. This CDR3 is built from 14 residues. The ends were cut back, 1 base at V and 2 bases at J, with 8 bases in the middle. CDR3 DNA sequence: TGCGCCAGCAGCTTGACAGGGCTCACAGATACGCAGTATTTT. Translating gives CASSLTGLTDTQYF.

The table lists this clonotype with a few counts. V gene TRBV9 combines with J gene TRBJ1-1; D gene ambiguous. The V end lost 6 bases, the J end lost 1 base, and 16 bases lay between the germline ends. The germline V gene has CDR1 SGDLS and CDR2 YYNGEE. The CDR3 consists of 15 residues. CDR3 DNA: TGTGCCAGCAACGATGACGCAGCCTCGAACACTGAAGCTTTCTTT. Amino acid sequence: CASNDDAASNTEAFF.

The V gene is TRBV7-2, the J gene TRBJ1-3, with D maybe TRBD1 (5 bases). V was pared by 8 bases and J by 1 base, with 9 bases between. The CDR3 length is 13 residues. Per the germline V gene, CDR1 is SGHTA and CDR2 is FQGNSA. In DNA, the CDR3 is TGTGCCAGCCAGGGCGGGTCTGGAAACACCATATATTTT. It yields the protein CASQGGSGNTIYF.

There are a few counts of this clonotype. The CDR3 DNA follows: TGTGCCAGTCGCCTCAGACAGGGTCAGCCCCAGCATTTT. Protein: CASRLRQGQPQHF. The chain recombines TRBV6-1 with TRBJ1-5; 7 positions match TRBD1. With V trimmed by 9 bases and J by 6 bases, 8 bases remained unmatched. The germline V gene has CDR1 MNHNS and CDR2 SASEGT. The CDR3 sequence is 13 residues long.

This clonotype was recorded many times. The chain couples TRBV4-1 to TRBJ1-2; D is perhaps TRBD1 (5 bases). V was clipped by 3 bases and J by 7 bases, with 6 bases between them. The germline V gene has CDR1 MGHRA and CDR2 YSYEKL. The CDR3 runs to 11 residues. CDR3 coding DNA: TGCGCCAGCAGCCAGGGGCTTGGCTACACCTTC. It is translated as CASSQGLGYTF.

CDR3 DNA: TGCGCCAGCAGGAAGCGGGGGGCCAGCGATACGCAGTATTTT. Protein product: CASRKRGASDTQYF. This rearrangement joins TRBV5-1 to TRBJ2-3, with TRBD2 identical over 9 bases. CDR3 size: 14 residues. V shed 5 bases, J shed 6 bases, and the junction held 7 bases outside the gene matches. Germline lookup yields CDR1 SGHRS and CDR2 YFSETQ.

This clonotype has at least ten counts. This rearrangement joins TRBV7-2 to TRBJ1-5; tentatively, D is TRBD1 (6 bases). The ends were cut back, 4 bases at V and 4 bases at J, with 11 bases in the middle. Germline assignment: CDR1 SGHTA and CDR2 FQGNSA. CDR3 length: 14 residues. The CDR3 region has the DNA TGTGCCAGCAGCTCCAGGGGATGGAATCAGCCCCAGCATTTT. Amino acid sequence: CASSSRGWNQPQHF.

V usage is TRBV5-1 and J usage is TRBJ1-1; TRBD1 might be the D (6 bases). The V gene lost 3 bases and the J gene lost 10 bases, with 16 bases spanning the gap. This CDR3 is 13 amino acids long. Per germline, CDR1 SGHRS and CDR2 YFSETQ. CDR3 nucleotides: TGCGCCAGCAGCTGGACAGCGACCGGTGGAGCTTTCTTT. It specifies CASSWTATGGAFF.

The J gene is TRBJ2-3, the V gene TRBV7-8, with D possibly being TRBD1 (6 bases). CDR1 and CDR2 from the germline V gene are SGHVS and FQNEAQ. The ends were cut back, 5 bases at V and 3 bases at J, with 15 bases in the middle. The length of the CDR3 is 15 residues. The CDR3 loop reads CASSTYRGQTDTQYF. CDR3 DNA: TGTGCCAGCAGCACTTATCGGGGACAAACAGATACGCAGTATTTT.

The CDR3 spells CASSPTGVQYV. Here the CDR3 DNA reads TGCGCCAGCAGTCCGACAGGGGTTCAGTACGTC. The rearrangement links TRBV23-1 to TRBJ2-7; 8 bases fit TRBD1. TRBV23-1 is noted as an ORF with a role that remains uncertain. V dropped 4 bases and J dropped 10; count of bases not matched to a gene: 3. The CDR3 has 11 amino acids.

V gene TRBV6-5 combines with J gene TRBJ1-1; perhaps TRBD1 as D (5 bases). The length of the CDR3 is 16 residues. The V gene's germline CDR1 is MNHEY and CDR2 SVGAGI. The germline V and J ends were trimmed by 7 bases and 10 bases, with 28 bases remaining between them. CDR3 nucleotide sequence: TGTGCCAGCACTCCGAGACCCCAACAGGCCGTCGCGGGAGCTTTCTTT. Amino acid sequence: CASTPRPQQAVAGAFF.

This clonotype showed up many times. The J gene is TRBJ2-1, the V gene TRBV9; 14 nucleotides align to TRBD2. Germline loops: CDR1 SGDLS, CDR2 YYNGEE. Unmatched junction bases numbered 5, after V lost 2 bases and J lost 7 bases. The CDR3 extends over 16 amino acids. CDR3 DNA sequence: TGTGCCAGCAGCGTGAGACTAGCGGGGGGGCCGAATGAGCAGTTCTTC. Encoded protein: CASSVRLAGGPNEQFF.

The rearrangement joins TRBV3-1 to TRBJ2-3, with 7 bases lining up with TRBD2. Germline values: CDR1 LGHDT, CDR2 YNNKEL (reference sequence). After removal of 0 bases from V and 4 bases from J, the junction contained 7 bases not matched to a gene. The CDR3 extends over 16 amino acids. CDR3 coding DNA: TGTGCCAGCAGCCAAGAGGCCCGGGGGGACTCAGATACGCAGTATTTT. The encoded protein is CASSQEARGDSDTQYF.

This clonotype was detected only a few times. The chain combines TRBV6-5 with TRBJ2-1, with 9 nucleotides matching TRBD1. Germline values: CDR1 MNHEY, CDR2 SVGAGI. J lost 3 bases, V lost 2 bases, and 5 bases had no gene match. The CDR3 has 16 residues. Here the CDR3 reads CASSYKGQGIYNEQFF. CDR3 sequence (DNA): TGTGCCAGCAGTTACAAGGGACAGGGCATCTACAATGAGCAGTTCTTC.